These T cell receptor beta chains were read from a single sample in a study of blood T cell repertoires in COVID-19. Sequencing used immunoSEQ multiplex PCR; TCRdb keeps in-frame clones, though not all of them. The table has 140,000 or so clones, roughly 89% seen once. Sequenced input: peripheral blood. These receptors all come from a woman in her fifties or sixties with active or convalescent COVID-19. Each CDR3 is given with its conserved first and last residue. A D gene is named only where the DNA matches it firmly. Some rows mark clone size as missing; the rest say once, few, many or name a class of expanded clone.

j_call d_call v_call clone_size cdr3_length cdr3_aa cdr3_nt
TRBJ1-3 - TRBV6-6 - 15 CASSYSRHEGDTIYF TGTGCCAGCAGTTACTCGAGACATGAGGGAGACACCATATATTTT
TRBJ2-1 TRBD2 TRBV27 - 16 CASSLPSGGPYNEQFF TGTGCCAGCAGTTTACCGAGCGGGGGGCCGTACAATGAGCAGTTCTTC
TRBJ2-1 TRBD1 TRBV7-6 - 17 CASSRNPGQGAYNEQFF TGTGCCAGCAGCCGGAACCCGGGACAGGGGGCCTACAATGAGCAGTTCTTC
TRBJ2-1 TRBD1 TRBV27 - 16 CASMERTGQAHNEQFF TGTGCCAGCATGGAAAGGACGGGACAGGCCCACAATGAGCAGTTCTTC
TRBJ1-4 TRBD1 TRBV27 - 16 CASSTWTGGGVEKLFF TGTGCCAGCAGCACGTGGACAGGGGGCGGGGTTGAAAAACTGTTTTTT
TRBJ1-6 - TRBV6-2/TRBV6-3 - 18 CASSYSAGLVASNSPLHF TGTGCCAGCAGTTACTCGGCGGGACTTGTGGCCTCTAATTCACCCCTCCACTTT
TRBJ1-2 TRBD1 TRBV4-1 few 16 CASSQEVRQGVTGYTF TGCGCCAGCAGCCAAGAAGTCCGACAGGGGGTGACTGGCTACACCTTC
TRBJ1-2 - TRBV15 - 13 CATSRDEGAGYTF TGTGCCACCAGCAGAGATGAAGGGGCTGGCTACACCTTC
TRBJ1-6 - TRBV19 - 14 CASSIAGVNSPLHF TGTGCCAGTAGTATAGCGGGGGTTAACTCACCCCTCCACTTT
TRBJ2-7 - TRBV6-2/TRBV6-3 - 17 CASSYRSRLDVKYEQYF TGTGCCAGCAGTTATCGGAGTCGCCTAGACGTAAAGTACGAGCAGTACTTC
TRBJ2-5 - TRBV12-5 - 15 CASGLVYRVRETQYF TGTGCTAGTGGTTTGGTTTACAGGGTTCGAGAGACCCAGTACTTC
TRBJ1-5 - TRBV12-5 - 19 CASGLVPLLEGRRYQPQHF TGTGCTAGTGGTTTGGTACCTCTCTTAGAGGGCAGGCGTTATCAGCCCCAGCATTTT
TRBJ2-1 TRBD2 TRBV28 once 17 CASSSPGGRVNRNEQFF TGTGCCAGCAGTTCGCCCGGCGGGAGGGTCAATAGGAATGAGCAGTTCTTC
TRBJ1-1 - TRBV15 - 13 CATSRVHDTEAFF TGTGCCACCAGCAGGGTACACGACACTGAAGCTTTCTTT
TRBJ2-2 - TRBV5-6 once 16 CASSDGGAGNTGELFF TGTGCCAGCAGCGATGGGGGGGCCGGTAACACCGGGGAGCTGTTTTTT
TRBJ2-4 - TRBV2 - 14 CASGGSGPKNIQYF TGTGCCAGCGGGGGGTCTGGGCCCAAAAACATTCAGTACTTC
TRBJ1-3 - TRBV11-3 once 15 CASSSRGSSGNTIYF TGTGCCAGCAGCAGCCGGGGGTCTTCTGGAAACACCATATATTTT
TRBJ2-7 - TRBV11-2 - 12 CASSLVRREQYF TGTGCCAGCAGCTTAGTCAGAAGAGAGCAGTACTTC
TRBJ1-2 - TRBV27 few 13 CASRDEANYGYTF TGTGCCAGCAGGGATGAGGCTAACTATGGCTACACCTTC
TRBJ2-3 TRBD2 TRBV5-1 - 17 CASSTDPSGGGTDTQYF TGCGCCAGCAGCACAGACCCTAGCGGGGGGGGCACAGATACGCAGTATTTT
TRBJ2-2 - TRBV12-3/TRBV12-4 - 12 CASRYRAGELFF TGTGCCAGCAGATATCGGGCCGGGGAGCTGTTTTTT
TRBJ2-5 - TRBV5-1 - 13 CASSLYRAETQYF TGCGCCAGCAGTTTATACAGGGCAGAGACCCAGTACTTC
TRBJ2-1 - TRBV5-4 - 13 CASSLVGGNEQFF TGTGCCAGCAGCTTGGTTGGAGGCAATGAGCAGTTCTTC
TRBJ2-2 - TRBV7-2 - 17 CASSPMRGFGNTGELFF TGTGCCAGCAGCCCAATGCGGGGATTCGGGAACACCGGGGAGCTGTTTTTT
TRBJ2-5 - TRBV7-2 - 14 CASSFGRERETQYF TGTGCCAGCAGCTTTGGTCGGGAGCGGGAGACCCAGTACTTC
TRBJ1-5 TRBD1 TRBV29-1 - 13 CSVGQGLNQPQHF TGCAGCGTCGGACAGGGTTTAAATCAGCCCCAGCATTTT
TRBJ2-3 - TRBV24-1 - 13 CATSDSYTDTQYF TGTGCCACCAGTGATTCCTACACAGATACGCAGTATTTT
TRBJ1-1 TRBD1 TRBV6-2/TRBV6-3 - 18 CASSPSRRTGSRNTEAFF TGTGCCAGCAGCCCGAGTCGGAGGACAGGGTCGAGGAACACTGAAGCTTTCTTT
TRBJ2-1 - TRBV5-1 - 15 CASSSDSRSYNEQFF TGCGCCAGCAGCTCTGACAGCCGCTCCTACAATGAGCAGTTCTTC
TRBJ1-1 TRBD1 TRBV9 - 15 CASSEGTGGYTEAFF TGTGCCAGCAGCGAAGGGACAGGGGGTTACACTGAAGCTTTCTTT
TRBJ1-2 - TRBV19 - 14 CASSTGDPNYGYTF TGTGCCAGTAGTACAGGGGATCCTAACTATGGCTACACCTTC
TRBJ1-1 TRBD1 TRBV10-3 - 15 CAISSGGIQTNEAFF TGTGCCATCAGTTCAGGGGGGATCCAAACTAATGAAGCTTTCTTT
TRBJ2-5 - TRBV5-6 - 14 CASSLAGQSKTQYF TGTGCCAGCAGCTTGGCAGGACAGTCGAAGACCCAGTACTTC
TRBJ1-2 - TRBV28 - 14 CASSTRYRSYGYTF TGTGCCAGCAGTACTCGGTATAGGAGCTATGGCTACACCTTC
TRBJ2-5 - TRBV7-6 - 17 CASSLNPRGAAMETQYF TGTGCCAGCAGCCTCAATCCGCGGGGAGCGGCTATGGAGACCCAGTACTTC
TRBJ1-5 TRBD1 TRBV6-5 - 15 CASRPQGAGNQPQHF TGTGCCAGCAGACCACAGGGGGCTGGGAATCAGCCCCAGCATTTT
TRBJ1-1 TRBD1 TRBV6-5 - 15 CASAGGTGPNTEAFF TGTGCCAGCGCAGGAGGGACAGGGCCTAACACTGAAGCTTTCTTT
TRBJ2-2 - TRBV27 once 14 CASSWGVHTGELFF TGTGCCAGCAGTTGGGGGGTCCACACCGGGGAGCTGTTTTTT
TRBJ2-1 TRBD2 TRBV7-9 - 16 CASSFLSGLAGGRQFF TGTGCCAGCAGCTTCCTTTCGGGACTAGCGGGGGGGAGGCAGTTCTTC
TRBJ2-7 TRBD1 TRBV10-3 - 15 CAISDGTESSYEQYF TGTGCCATCAGTGACGGGACAGAGAGCTCCTACGAGCAGTACTTC
TRBJ1-4 TRBD1 TRBV28 once 19 CASSPTEGQGRRANEKLFF TGTGCCAGCAGCCCCACCGAAGGACAGGGGAGGAGGGCTAATGAAAAACTGTTTTTT
TRBJ2-1 TRBD2 TRBV4-1 - 15 CASSQGSAGINEQFF TGCGCCAGCAGCCAAGGATCAGCGGGGATCAATGAGCAGTTCTTC
TRBJ1-5 - TRBV7-2 - 14 CASSLRRGNQPQHF TGTGCCAGCAGTTTACGTCGGGGGAATCAGCCCCAGCATTTT
TRBJ1-6 - TRBV2 - 15 CASTPTGSSFGALHF TGTGCCAGCACCCCGACAGGTTCTTCCTTCGGGGCCCTCCACTTT